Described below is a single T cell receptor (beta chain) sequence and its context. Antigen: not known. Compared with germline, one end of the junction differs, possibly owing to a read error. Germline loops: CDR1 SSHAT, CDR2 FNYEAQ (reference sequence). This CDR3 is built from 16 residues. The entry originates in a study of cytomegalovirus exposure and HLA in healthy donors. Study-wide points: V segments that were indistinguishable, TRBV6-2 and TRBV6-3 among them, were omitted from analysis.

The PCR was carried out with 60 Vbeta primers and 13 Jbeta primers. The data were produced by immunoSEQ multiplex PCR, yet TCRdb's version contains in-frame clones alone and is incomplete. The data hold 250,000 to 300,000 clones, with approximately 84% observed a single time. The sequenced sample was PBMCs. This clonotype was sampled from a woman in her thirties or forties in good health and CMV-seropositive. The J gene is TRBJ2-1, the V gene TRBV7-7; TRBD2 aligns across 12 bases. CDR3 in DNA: TGTGCTAGCAGCTTAGGTGTTGGACTAGCGGGAACCGAGCAGTTCTTC. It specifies CASSLGVGLAGTEQFF. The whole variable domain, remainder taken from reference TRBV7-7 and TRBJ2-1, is GAGVSQSPRYKVTKRGQDVTLRCDPISSHATLYWYQQALGQGPEFLTYFNYEAQPDKSGLPSDRFSAERPEGSISTLTIQRTEQRDSAMYRCASSLGVGLAGTEQFFGPGTRLTVL.